Listed below are T cell receptor beta chains from one sample, sequenced in a study of monozygotic twins with inflammatory bowel disease. TCRdb re-called the 5' RACE reads and shows each CDR3 protein once, DNA omitted. The sample shows just over 300,000 distinct CDR3 sequences, and 5.6% sits with its ten largest clones. The sequenced sample was blood. Receptor source: a human donor with ulcerative colitis or Crohn's disease, or a healthy co-twin of an affected twin (not recorded which). The CDR3 runs from the conserved cysteine through the conserved F or W. Fields, in order: V gene, J gene, CDR3 protein.

>TRBV24-1|TRBJ2-6
CATSASGANVLTF
>TRBV11-2|TRBJ2-7
CANPKWREGRYEQYF
>TRBV20-1|TRBJ2-2
CSAPTSGSGTGELFF
>TRBV5-6|TRBJ2-1
CATRQGVGDEQFF
>TRBV11-2|TRBJ1-2
CASSWDTNYGYTF
>TRBV5-6|TRBJ2-1
CASSQTGSGNEQFF
>TRBV29-1|TRBJ2-5
CSGIRYQETQYF
>TRBV7-6|TRBJ2-2
CASSLIWSKGSDGELFF
>TRBV5-6|TRBJ2-1
CASNTGLAANEQFF
>TRBV11-3|TRBJ2-5
CASSLKQFREETQYF
>TRBV5-1|TRBJ1-2
CASSLESGQNYGYTF
>TRBV18|TRBJ2-3
CASSRQGQGDTQYF
>TRBV27|TRBJ1-5
CASSFGRVNQPQHF
>TRBV5-6|TRBJ2-1
CASSFLQGSGYNEQFF
>TRBV29-1|TRBJ2-3
CSAGGGRTDTQYF
>TRBV28|TRBJ2-4
CASSRSMSIQYF
>TRBV10-3|TRBJ2-1
CAISAGTSGVYNEQFF
>TRBV7-2|TRBJ2-2
CASSLVNRGTHTVELFF
>TRBV5-5|TRBJ1-1
CASLKLPGQDTEAFF
>TRBV9|TRBJ2-1
CASSVGDGRRDEQFF
>TRBV9|TRBJ2-3
CASSVGLAQLGTDTQYF
>TRBV30|TRBJ2-7
CAWSQHGTLYEQYF
>TRBV7-9|TRBJ1-5
CASSFGSYSNQPQHF
>TRBV29-1|TRBJ1-5
CSVGVAGGQPQHF
>TRBV18|TRBJ2-7
CASSPENEQYF
>TRBV5-1|TRBJ2-7
CASTGIGRSYEQYF
>TRBV7-8|TRBJ2-3
CASSGLEYTDTQYF
>TRBV28|TRBJ2-2
CASSRYRTGTTNTGELFF
>TRBV30|TRBJ2-2
CAWILTSGRTGELFF
>TRBV12-3/TRBV12-4|TRBJ1-3
CASSLVENTIYF
>TRBV5-1|TRBJ1-1
CASSLEGIMNTEAFF
>TRBV7-9|TRBJ2-2
CASSHDLNTGELFF
>TRBV5-6|TRBJ1-1
CASSLDLIGGNTEAFF
>TRBV6-1|TRBJ2-1
CASRLTYNEQFF
>TRBV9|TRBJ1-2
CASSVEMNGVYGYTF
>TRBV7-2|TRBJ2-2
CASSLDSGRVGELFF
>TRBV11-3|TRBJ2-1
CASSLDGRGLNEQFF
>TRBV5-1|TRBJ2-6
CAAGTPSSGANVLTF
>TRBV3-1|TRBJ1-2
CASRHQGSQGYTF
>TRBV7-2|TRBJ2-2
CASSLPQTGNTGELFF
>TRBV12-3/TRBV12-4|TRBJ2-3
CASSVTADTQYF
>TRBV20-1|TRBJ2-1
CSAPGTGSHNEQFF
>TRBV7-2|TRBJ2-7
CASSRERLDEQYF
>TRBV5-1|TRBJ1-1
CASSLNRGGSNTEAFF
>TRBV9|TRBJ2-5
CASSVVGSSETQYF
>TRBV9|TRBJ2-7
CASSVVGVGFYEQYF
>TRBV10-3|TRBJ2-7
CAISVQATYEQYF
>TRBV5-1|TRBJ2-1
CASSRGLAGTIYDEQFF
>TRBV6-1|TRBJ1-2
CASSSRTGTGRDGYTF
>TRBV7-3|TRBJ1-6
CASSPDNNSPLHF
>TRBV29-1|TRBJ2-7
CSVESDRSTYEQYF
>TRBV5-1|TRBJ2-7
CASSKGSSYEQYF
>TRBV20-1|TRBJ1-5
CSASQDGTSFPNQPQHF